Listed here is a single T cell receptor (beta chain). Its target is unknown. These data are taken from a study of shared clonotypes between healthy human individuals. General observations from the study: Sharing across four donors was highest in naive CD4 (roughly 5%) and lowest in memory CD8 (roughly 0.4%).

Only in-frame clones appear in the TCRdb table, and some are missing; sequencing was by immunoSEQ multiplex PCR. The table shows 110,000 or so clones, with 55% to 80% occurring only once. What was sequenced was memory CD8+ T cells sorted from blood. The subset: CD45RO+ cells pooled with CCR7-negative TemRA cells. The receptor's source is a woman aged 25 to 39 in good health.

The CDR3 spells CASSEGGGPGRANVLTF. CDR3 DNA: TGTGCCAGCAGTGAAGGGGGGGGTCCGGGAAGGGCCAACGTCCTGACTTTC. The J gene is TRBJ2-6, the V gene TRBV25-1, with 7 bases that match TRBD2. The V segment lost 2 bases and the J segment 5 bases; nucleotides outside the gene matches: 9. The CDR3 is made up of 17 amino acids. Germline CDR1 and CDR2: MGHDK and SYGVNS.